This T cell receptor (beta chain) was recorded in a study of blood T cell repertoires in COVID-19. Looking at the study overall: The United States, Italy and Spain provided the acute and convalescent COVID-19 samples.

As originally analysed: Estimates of nucleated cell counts were drawn from the amplification of reference gene primers. Only in-frame clones appear in the TCRdb table, and some are missing; sequencing was by immunoSEQ multiplex PCR. D and trimming were read from the DNA, whereas the V and J calls and clone size are those reported in that table. The profile covers about 110,000 clones, with approximately 82% appearing a single time and 3% to 4.5% taken by the ten largest. Germline V lookup: CDR1 SGHAT, CDR2 FQNNGV. This CDR3 spans 16 amino acids. The ends were cut back, 4 bases at V and 2 bases at J, with 15 bases in the middle.

The sequenced sample was peripheral blood. This rearrangement joins TRBV11-2 to TRBJ2-1; possibly TRBD1 for D (6 bases). The clonotype comes from a woman of 80 years or more with acute or convalescent COVID-19. The CDR3, as DNA: TGTGCCAGCAGCTCGCGGACAGCCCGGACCTACAATGAGCAGTTCTTC. Amino acids: CASSSRTARTYNEQFF.